The entry that follows covers one T cell receptor (beta chain) sequence. The data originate from a study of shared clonotypes between healthy human individuals. Whole-study context: A few men and a couple of women, aged 18 to 49, were donors.

Caucasian adults living in Nashville, Tennessee, provided all samples. Splitting the CD4+ cells yielded a CD45RA+ naive subset and a CD45RA-negative memory subset. This CDR3 comprises 15 residues. V lost 3 bases to trimming and J lost 6 bases; unmatched junction nucleotides: 7. Germline CDR1 and CDR2: SGHVS and FNYEAQ. Approximately 200 ng DNA, approximately 30,000 T cell genomes, went into each sorted-subset replicate PCR. The repertoire was sequenced with immunoSEQ multiplex PCR; TCRdb's copy has only in-frame clones and lacks some. Among about a million clones, 76% were seen once, and the ten largest hold around 1.5%.

The sequence derives from a young man in good health. Sequenced material: memory CD4+ T cells sorted from blood. Subset of the sample: CD45RA-negative fraction. The genes are TRBV7-6 and TRBJ2-4; 8 bases are shared with TRBD1. In DNA form, the CDR3 reads TGTGCCAGCAGCTTTTCTCAGGGGGCTGGAAACATTCAGTACTTC. Amino acid sequence: CASSFSQGAGNIQYF.